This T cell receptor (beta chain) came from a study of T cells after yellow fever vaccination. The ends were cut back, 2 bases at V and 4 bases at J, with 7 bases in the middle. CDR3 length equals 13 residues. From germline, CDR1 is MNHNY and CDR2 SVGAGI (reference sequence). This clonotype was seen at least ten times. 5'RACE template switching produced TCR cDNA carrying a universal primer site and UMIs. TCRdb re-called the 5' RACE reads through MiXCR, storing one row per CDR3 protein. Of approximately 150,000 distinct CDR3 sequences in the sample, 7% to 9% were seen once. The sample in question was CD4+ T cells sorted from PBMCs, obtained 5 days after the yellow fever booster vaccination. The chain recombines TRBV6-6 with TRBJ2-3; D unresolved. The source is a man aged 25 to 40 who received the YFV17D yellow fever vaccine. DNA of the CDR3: TGTGCCAGCAGTTACCCATCGGCAGATACGCAGTATTTT. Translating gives CASSYPSADTQYF.